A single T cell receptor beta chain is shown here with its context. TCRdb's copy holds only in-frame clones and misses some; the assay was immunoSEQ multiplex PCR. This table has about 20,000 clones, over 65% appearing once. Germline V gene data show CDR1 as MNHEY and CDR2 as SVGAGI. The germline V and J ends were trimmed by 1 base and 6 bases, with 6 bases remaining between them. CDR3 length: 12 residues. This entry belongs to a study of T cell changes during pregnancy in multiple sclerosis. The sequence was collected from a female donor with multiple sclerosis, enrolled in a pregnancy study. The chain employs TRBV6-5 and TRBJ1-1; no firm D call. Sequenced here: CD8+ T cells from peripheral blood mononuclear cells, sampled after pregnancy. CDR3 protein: CASSYYGAEAFF. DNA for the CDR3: TGTGCCAGCAGTTACTACGGGGCTGAAGCTTTCTTT.